This T cell receptor (beta chain) is from a study of cytomegalovirus exposure and HLA in healthy donors. Study summary: Genotyping of roughly 400 donors showed that 80% to 85% belonged to the Caucasian-associated ancestry cluster.

Vbeta (60) and Jbeta (13) primers were used in the PCR. Authors' analysis steps: In a later analysis, tens of millions of unique TCR beta chains included roughly 11 million shared by two or more donors. Generated by immunoSEQ multiplex PCR, the TCRdb table keeps only in-frame clones and is missing some. V and J calls and clone size come straight from that table; D and trimming were deduced from the DNA. Of 90,000 to 120,000 clones listed, 70% are singletons. Comment on this clone: Its matching antigen is unknown.

Findings and limits, study-wide: In a later analysis, productive TCRs from donors in an Asian-associated ancestry cluster reportedly carried fewer N-insertions than the cohort mean.

The origin of this receptor is a man aged 35 to 55 in good health and CMV-seropositive. The material sequenced was PBMCs.

The CDR3 coding sequence is TGTGCCAGCTCCCGCGTAATTGGGACCCAGTACTTC. Translating gives CASSRVIGTQYF. This chain connects TRBV18 to TRBJ2-5; no clear D. The V gene lost 6 bases and the J gene lost 7 bases, with 12 bases spanning the gap. Looked up from germline, CDR1 is KGHSH and CDR2 is LQKENI. The CDR3 runs 12 residues.